The 5 T cell receptor beta chains reported below all come from one sample, sequenced in a study (dated by TCRdb to between 2014 and 2017). Tregs were isolated as CD4+CD25+CD127-/low cells. The library was prepared using 5' RACE. The instrument was an Illumina MiSeq. TCRdb reworked the public reads: Q25 trimming with fastp, MiXCR clone assembly, productive beta chains retained. A single entry per CDR3 protein holds the most common genes and DNA from its merged rows. The sample table contains 7,000 or so distinct CDR3 sequences; only one count was recorded for approximately 73% of them. Of the sample, just over 4.5% falls within the top ten clones. The material sequenced was tumor-infiltrating Tregs sorted from the breast tumor. These receptors came from a female donor with breast cancer.

The chain links TRBV28 to TRBJ2-7; perhaps TRBD2 as D (5 bases). Trimming shortened V by 8 bases and J by 0 bases, and 11 bases separated the two germline ends. CDR1 is MDHEN and CDR2 is SYDVKM in the germline V gene. The CDR3 spans 13 residues. CDR3 in DNA: TGTGCCAGCGGAGCTGGGAGCTCCTACGAGCAGTACTTC. Residues: CASGAGSSYEQYF.

This chain links TRBV6-1 with TRBJ1-6; 10 bases fit TRBD1. The CDR3 is made up of 15 amino acids. CDR1 and CDR2 (germline): MNHNS, SASEGT. V was clipped by 4 bases and J by 11 bases; unmatched bases: 8. CDR3 loop: CASSARDRGNAPLHF. For the CDR3, the DNA is TGTGCCAGCAGTGCCCGGGACAGGGGCAATGCACCCCTCCACTTT.

This chain uses TRBV5-1 with TRBJ2-3, with TRBD2 as a possible D gene (5 bases). Trimming took 2 bases from V and 0 from J, leaving 19 bases between them. The CDR3 is made up of 18 amino acids. CDR1 and CDR2 from the germline V gene are SGHRS and YFSETQ. The CDR3 spells CASSFKSGYRTSTDTQYF. The CDR3 coding sequence is TGCGCCAGCAGCTTTAAAAGCGGCTATCGAACAAGCACAGATACGCAGTATTTT. Full variable domain (missing parts from reference TRBV5-1 and TRBJ2-3): KAGVTQTPRYLIKTRGQQVTLSCSPISGHRSVSWYQQTPGQGLQFLFEYFSETQRNKGNFPGRFSGRQFSNSRSEMNVSTLELGDSALYLCASSFKSGYRTSTDTQYFGPGTRLTVL.

The chain uses TRBV7-8 and TRBJ1-1; no definite D call. Germline-derived CDR1 and CDR2 are SGHVS and FQNEAQ. This CDR3 contains 13 residues. V lost 0 bases and J lost 1, with 3 bases in between. DNA for the CDR3: TGTGCCAGCAGCTTAGCAGGGAACACTGAAGCTTTCTTT. Translating gives CASSLAGNTEAFF.

The DNA for the CDR3 is TGTGCTAGTGGTATCGACTGGAACCCCTACAATGAGCAGTTCTTC. It specifies CASGIDWNPYNEQFF. This chain joins TRBV12-5 and TRBJ2-1; no definite D call. The V end was cut by 5 bases, the J end by 2 bases, with 13 bases between. The CDR3 contains 15 residues. Per germline, CDR1 LGHNT and CDR2 FRNRAP.